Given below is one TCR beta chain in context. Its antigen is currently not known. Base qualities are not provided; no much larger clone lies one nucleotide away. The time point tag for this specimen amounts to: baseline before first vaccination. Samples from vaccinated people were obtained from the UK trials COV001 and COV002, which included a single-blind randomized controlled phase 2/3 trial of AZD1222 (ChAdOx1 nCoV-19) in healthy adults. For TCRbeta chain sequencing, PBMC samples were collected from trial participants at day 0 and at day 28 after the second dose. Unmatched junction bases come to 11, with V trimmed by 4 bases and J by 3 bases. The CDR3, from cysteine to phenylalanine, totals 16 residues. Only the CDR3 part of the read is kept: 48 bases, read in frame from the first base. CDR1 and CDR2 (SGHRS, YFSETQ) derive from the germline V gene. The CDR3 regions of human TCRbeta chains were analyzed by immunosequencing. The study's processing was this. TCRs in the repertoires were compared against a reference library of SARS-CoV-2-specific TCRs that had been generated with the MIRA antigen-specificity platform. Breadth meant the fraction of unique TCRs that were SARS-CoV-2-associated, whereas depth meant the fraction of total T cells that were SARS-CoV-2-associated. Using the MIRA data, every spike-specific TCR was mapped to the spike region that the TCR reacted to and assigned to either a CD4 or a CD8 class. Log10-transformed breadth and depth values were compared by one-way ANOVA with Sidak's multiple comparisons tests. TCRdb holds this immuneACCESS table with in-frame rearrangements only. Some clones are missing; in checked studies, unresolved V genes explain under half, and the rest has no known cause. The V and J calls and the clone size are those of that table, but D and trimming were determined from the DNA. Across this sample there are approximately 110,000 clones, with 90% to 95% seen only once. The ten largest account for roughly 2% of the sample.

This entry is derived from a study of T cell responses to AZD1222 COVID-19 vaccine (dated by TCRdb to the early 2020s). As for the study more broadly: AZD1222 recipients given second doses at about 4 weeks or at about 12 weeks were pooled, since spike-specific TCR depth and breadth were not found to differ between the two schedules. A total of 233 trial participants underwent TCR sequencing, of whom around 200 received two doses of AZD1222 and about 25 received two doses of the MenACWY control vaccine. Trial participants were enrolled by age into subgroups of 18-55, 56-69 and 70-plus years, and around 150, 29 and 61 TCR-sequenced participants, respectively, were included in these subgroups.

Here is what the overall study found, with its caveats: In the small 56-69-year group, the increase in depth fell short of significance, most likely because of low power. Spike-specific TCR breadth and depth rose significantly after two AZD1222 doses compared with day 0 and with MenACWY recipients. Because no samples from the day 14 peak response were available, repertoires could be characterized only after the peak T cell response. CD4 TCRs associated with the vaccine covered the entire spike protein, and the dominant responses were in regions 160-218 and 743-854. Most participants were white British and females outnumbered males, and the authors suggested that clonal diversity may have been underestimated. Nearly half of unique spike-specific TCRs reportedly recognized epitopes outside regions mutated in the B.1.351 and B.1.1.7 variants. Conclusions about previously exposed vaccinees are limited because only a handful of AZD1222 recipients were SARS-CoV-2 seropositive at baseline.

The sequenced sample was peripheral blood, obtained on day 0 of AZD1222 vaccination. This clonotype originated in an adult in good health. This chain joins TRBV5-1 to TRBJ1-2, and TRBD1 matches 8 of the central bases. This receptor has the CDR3 CASSPVGLGQDYGYTF. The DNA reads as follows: TGCGCCAGCAGCCCTGTTGGCCTGGGACAGGACTATGGCTACACCTTC.